This T cell receptor beta chain was found in a study of blood T cell repertoires in COVID-19. At the level of the study: Samples taken during acute and convalescent COVID-19 were collected in the United States, Italy and Spain. T cells, B-cell-depleted T cells, or PBMCs provided the cDNA or gDNA that served as material.

Trimming took 2 bases from V and 2 from J; bases not matched to a gene: 6. The CDR3 is 16 residues long. Germline CDR1 is WSHSY and CDR2 is SAAADI. As originally analysed: It was from reference gene primer amplification that nucleated cell counts were estimated. The repertoire was sequenced with immunoSEQ multiplex PCR; TCRdb's copy has only in-frame clones and lacks some. The DNA gave D and trimming, while V, J and clone size come from that table. The sample lists about 130,000 clones; around 89% were seen once. This clone occurred a few times. The V gene is TRBV10-2, the J gene TRBJ2-3; 8 nucleotides agree with TRBD2. Sequencing was done on a sample of peripheral blood. The TCR was taken from a man in his 70s with active COVID-19. CDR3 nucleotide sequence: TGCGCCAGCAGTGAGCAGGCGGGAGGAACCACAGATACGCAGTATTTT. The encoded protein is CASSEQAGGTTDTQYF.